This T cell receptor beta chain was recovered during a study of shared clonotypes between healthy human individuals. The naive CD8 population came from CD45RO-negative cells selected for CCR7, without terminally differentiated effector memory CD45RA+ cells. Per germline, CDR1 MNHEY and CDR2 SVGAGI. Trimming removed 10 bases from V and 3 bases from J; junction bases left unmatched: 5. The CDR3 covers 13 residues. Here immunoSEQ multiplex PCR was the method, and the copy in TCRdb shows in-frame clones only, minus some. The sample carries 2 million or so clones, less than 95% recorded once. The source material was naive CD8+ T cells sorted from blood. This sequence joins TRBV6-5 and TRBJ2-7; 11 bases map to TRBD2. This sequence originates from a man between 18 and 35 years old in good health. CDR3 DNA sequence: TGTGCCACCGGACTAGCGGGTGTCTACGAGCAGTACTTC. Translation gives CATGLAGVYEQYF.